These 19 T cell receptor beta chains originate from one sample sequenced in a study of T cells in Graves' hyperthyroidism and ophthalmopathy. Authors of the study amplified TCR beta CDR3 regions from RNA transcripts. The study used the HTBI primer set for a first-round RT-PCR of the TCR CDR3. TCRdb analysed the multiplex PCR reads with MiXCR anew, one entry per CDR3 protein. The sample lists 500,000 to 650,000 distinct CDR3 sequences, 13% to 15% occurring once. The source material was blood. Source of these receptors: a woman aged 45-65 years with Graves' ophthalmopathy.

Ten or more counts support this clonotype. The chain employs TRBV6-1 and TRBJ1-1; TRBD1 matches 7 bases. J lost 1 base, V lost 5 bases, and 7 bases had no gene match. CDR3 length: 15 residues. Germline V gene sequence: CDR1 MNHNS, CDR2 SASEGT. CDR3 nucleotide sequence: TGTGCCAGCAGTAGCAGACAGGGAGGGAACACTGAAGCTTTCTTT. Translation: CASSSRQGGNTEAFF.

This clonotype was seen at least ten times. V is TRBV20-1 and J is TRBJ2-3; 9 positions agree with TRBD2. The CDR3 spans 14 residues. V lost 5 bases to trimming and J lost 6 bases; unmatched junction nucleotides: 9. The germline CDR1 and CDR2 sequences are DFQATT and SNEGSKA (reference sequence). DNA for the CDR3: TGCAGTGCTGCCGTAGCGGGAGTGGCGGATACGCAGTATTTT. Translating gives CSAAVAGVADTQYF.

This clonotype was observed at least ten times. The rearrangement joins TRBV3-1 to TRBJ2-7, with 8 bases lining up with TRBD1. V shed 4 bases and J 5 bases; nucleotides not matched to a gene: 7. The CDR3 is made up of 14 amino acids. Germline CDR1 reads LGHDT; CDR2 reads YNNKEL (reference sequence). In DNA, the CDR3 is TGTGCCAGCAGCCCTCGACAGGGGACCAACGAGCAGTACTTC. Translated: CASSPRQGTNEQYF.

This clonotype was seen many times. At one end, the junction sequence differs from germline, possibly due to a read error. This chain uses TRBV20-1 with TRBJ2-1; 12 bases are a match to TRBD2. This CDR3 is built from 13 residues. CDR1 DFQATT and CDR2 SNEGSKA come from the germline V gene (reference sequence). The CDR3 nucleotides read TGCAGAGCTAGCGGGAGGGGATACAATGAGCAGTTCTTC. Translated: CRASGRGYNEQFF.

This clonotype showed up many times. CDR3 protein: CASAAGRGLAGRSSYNEQFF. The CDR3 bases are TGTGCCAGCGCGGCGGGGCGAGGGTTAGCGGGAAGGAGCTCCTACAATGAGCAGTTCTTC. This sequence joins TRBV6-1 and TRBJ2-1, with 8 nucleotides matching TRBD2. The V gene's germline CDR1 is MNHNS and CDR2 SASEGT. The J segment lost 0 bases and the V segment lost 8 bases, leaving 21 bases of the junction unmatched. The CDR3 is 20 residues long.

This clonotype came up a few times. This chain links TRBV9 with TRBJ1-1; possibly TRBD1 for D (6 bases). CDR3 size: 14 residues. V shed 4 bases and J shed 8 bases, with 18 bases lying between them. Germline V gives CDR1 SGDLS, CDR2 YYNGEE. This chain's CDR3 is CASSQINTQGEAFF. The CDR3 DNA follows: TGTGCCAGCAGCCAAATAAATACCCAGGGGGAAGCTTTCTTT.

This clonotype was observed many times. The CDR3 sequence: CSARGPENEQFF. The CDR3, as DNA: TGCAGTGCTAGGGGACCGGAAAATGAGCAGTTCTTC. This chain uses TRBV20-1 with TRBJ2-1, with D perhaps matching TRBD1 or TRBD2 (5 bases each). Deletions cut 3 bases from V and 7 bases from J, with 10 bases between. CDR1 is DFQATT, CDR2 SNEGSKA, per germline (reference sequence). CDR3 length equals 12 residues.

The DNA for the CDR3 is TGCAGTGCTACCGGGGACAGGACTTTCTACGAGCAGTACTTC. It translates to CSATGDRTFYEQYF. This sequence joins TRBV20-1 and TRBJ2-7; 8 positions agree with TRBD1. The CDR3 spans 14 residues. Germline V gene sequence: CDR1 DFQATT, CDR2 SNEGSKA (reference sequence). V lost 4 bases, J lost 3 bases, and 8 bases stayed unmatched.

On this clonotype: Since a much larger clone is just one base distant, this may be a read error. The chain uses TRBV30 and TRBJ1-4; the D is unclear. Germline CDR1 reads GTSNPN; CDR2 reads SVGIG (reference sequence). This CDR3 spans 15 amino acids. The CDR3 loop reads CACLCRGSTNEKPFF. As DNA, the CDR3 is TGTGCCTGCCTGTGCAGAGGATCAACTAATGAAAAACCGTTTTTT.

In its sample, this clonotype was seen many times. The chain combines TRBV5-1 with TRBJ2-1; 7 positions agree with TRBD2. CDR1 is SGHRS, CDR2 YFSETQ, per germline. V was pared by 4 bases and J by 7 bases, with 14 bases of the junction left unmatched. The CDR3 has 16 amino acids. The DNA for the CDR3 is TGCGCCAGCAGCCTCCAGGGCGGCGGGAGTGGGAATGAGCAGTTCTTC. Its protein is CASSLQGGGSGNEQFF.

This chain uses TRBV12-3 or TRBV12-4 with TRBJ2-2; 12 bases are shared with TRBD1. The CDR3 is made up of 15 amino acids. The junction had 7 bases not matched to a gene; V was cut back by 6 bases and J by 8 bases. The CDR3 DNA is TGTGCCAGCAGGAGGGACAGGGGGCCGACGGGGGAGCTGTTTTTT. It is translated as CASRRDRGPTGELFF.

There are many counts of this clonotype. The genes are TRBV12-3 or TRBV12-4 and TRBJ1-6; D is unresolved. The CDR3 extends over 14 amino acids. Between the trimmed V and J ends, which lost 5 bases and 0 bases, there was a span of 5 bases. The DNA of the CDR3 is TGTGCCAGCAGTCCTCGCTCCTATAATTCACCCCTCCACTTT. It translates to CASSPRSYNSPLHF.

This clonotype was found a few times. The J gene is TRBJ2-3, the V gene TRBV27; D is undetermined. Looked up from germline, CDR1 is MNHEY and CDR2 is SMNVEV (reference sequence). The V end lost 0 bases, the J end lost 8 bases, and 9 bases lay between the germline ends. This CDR3 has 13 residues. The DNA of the CDR3 is TGTGCCAGCAGTTTATCTCCGGCCGGTACGCAGTATTTT. Protein sequence: CASSLSPAGTQYF.

This chain joins TRBV14 and TRBJ2-7; TRBD2 agrees at 9 bases. The CDR3 extends over 15 amino acids. V dropped 4 bases and J dropped 6; count of bases not matched to a gene: 10. The germline gives CDR1 SGHDN, CDR2 FVKESK. The CDR3 region is CASSLTSGRIAEQYF. CDR3 bases: TGTGCCAGCAGCCTTACTAGCGGGCGGATCGCCGAGCAGTACTTC.

This clonotype was observed many times. CDR3 sequence reads: CASSVPSAGGTEQFF. The CDR3 DNA follows: TGTGCCAGCAGCGTACCCTCGGCGGGAGGGACTGAGCAGTTCTTC. V is TRBV9 and J is TRBJ2-1, with 9 bases fitting TRBD2. J was trimmed by 9 bases and V by 1 base; bases with no gene match: 8. The CDR3 is 15 residues long. CDR1 SGDLS and CDR2 YYNGEE come from the germline V gene.

The chain couples TRBV4-3 to TRBJ2-7, with D possibly being TRBD1 (6 bases). V was trimmed by 0 bases and J by 2 bases, leaving 14 bases between them. Germline values: CDR1 LGHNA, CDR2 YSLEER. This CDR3 has 16 amino acids. The CDR3 DNA sequence: TGCGCCAGCAGCCAAGATCTTCGTCAGGGGCCCTACGAGCAGTACTTC. Its translation is CASSQDLRQGPYEQYF.

Of note for this clonotype: This may be a read error: a much more frequent sequence differs by one nucleotide. Given the absence of the conserved phenylalanine or tryptophan at the CDR3 end, a read error is likely. V is TRBV18 and J is TRBJ1-5, with no clear D. The V gene's germline CDR1 is KGHSH and CDR2 LQKENI. Trimming took 3 bases from V and 0 from J, leaving 6 bases between them. The CDR3 totals 14 residues. CDR3 region: CASSPSSSNQPQHL. For the CDR3, the DNA is TGTGCCAGCTCACCCTCATCTAGCAATCAGCCCCAGCATCTT.

This clonotype has at least ten counts. CDR3 sequence reads: CASSTTSGRYYEQFF. The DNA of the CDR3 is TGTGCCAGCAGCACGACTAGCGGGAGGTACTATGAGCAGTTCTTC. J is TRBJ2-1 and V is TRBV7-9; TRBD2 matches at 13 bases. Per the germline V gene, CDR1 is SEHNR and CDR2 is FQNEAQ (reference sequence). The CDR3 extends over 15 amino acids. Unmatched junction bases numbered 6, after V lost 5 bases and J lost 8 bases.

There are many counts of this clonotype. The rearrangement links TRBV20-1 to TRBJ2-7, with 8 bases fitting TRBD1. The germline V gene encodes CDR1 DFQATT and CDR2 SNEGSKA (reference sequence). The CDR3 length is 19 residues. With V trimmed by 1 base and J by 3 bases, 20 bases remained unmatched. CDR3 in DNA: TGCAGTGCTAGAGCTCGGACAGGGACAAACTTAATAAGACTCTACGAGCAGTACTTC. Translating it yields CSARARTGTNLIRLYEQYF.